The sequence of this T cell receptor beta chain was determined in a study of T cells after somatic rescue of genetic block (dated by TCRdb to the early 2020s). Study-wide context: What the study looked at was long-term robustness, specifically in a T-cell system that came about through somatic rescue of a genetic block in T-cell development.

From its cysteine to its phenylalanine, the CDR3 spans 14 amino acids. The DNA shown is the 42-base CDR3, in frame from base 1. The germline V gene provides CDR1 SGHTA and CDR2 FQGTGA. Receptor libraries were prepared by the immunoSEQ multiplex PCR assay. TCRdb re-hosts the immuneACCESS table, in-frame sequences only. Its copies lack some clones; in the studies checked, an unresolved V gene accounts for under half of them, and the cause for the rest is not known. The table for this sample lists approximately 7,600 clones; 70% to 90% of them were counted only once. The biggest ten clones account for 20% to 30% of the sample. This clone has more than one count but fewer than ten. Its antigen is unknown. The junction shows a germline mismatch at one end, possibly a read error.

The chain is made from TRBV7-3 and TRBJ1-3; there is no confident call for the D gene. The receptor's source is a boy aged 10-17 years. Sequencing was performed on peripheral blood mononuclear cells (PBMCs). The CDR3 has the sequence CANSGHLMRNTIYF. The nucleotides are TGTGCCAACAGCGGGCACCTAATGAGAAACACCATATATTTT.